The 16 T cell receptor beta chains below all came from one sample that was sequenced in a study of shared clonotypes between healthy human individuals. Some clones are missing from TCRdb's copy, which holds only in-frame ones; the method was immunoSEQ multiplex PCR. The sample includes about 2.1 million clones, 85% to 95% of them seen just once. As defined, naive CD8 cells were CD45RO-negative and positively selected for CCR7, with terminally differentiated effector memory CD45RA+ cells excluded. Input material: naive CD8+ T cells from PBMCs. The receptors come from a man younger than 30 in good health. Some clones in this sample may be carry-over from other donors' samples.

The chain combines TRBV30 with TRBJ1-2; the match to TRBD1 covers 8 bases. CDR1 is GTSNPN, CDR2 SVGIG, per germline (reference sequence). CDR3 length: 12 residues. The V gene end was trimmed by 8 bases and the J gene end by 4 bases; junction bases not matched to a gene: 6. DNA of the CDR3: TGTGCCCTGGACAGGGCGAGCTATGGCTACACCTTC. Protein sequence: CALDRASYGYTF.

The V and J genes are TRBV7-9 and TRBJ1-2; TRBD1 matches at 10 bases. The CDR3 length is 14 residues. The V gene's germline CDR1 is SEHNR and CDR2 FQNEAQ (reference sequence). V lost 5 bases and J lost 6; bases outside the gene matches: 6. The CDR3 coding sequence is TGTGCCAGCAGCGATTTCGACAGGGGGCATGGCTACACCTTC. Its translation is CASSDFDRGHGYTF.

The chain carries TRBV27 and TRBJ2-7; TRBD1 matches 7 bases. The CDR3 is 13 residues long. The germline V gene has CDR1 MNHEY and CDR2 SMNVEV (reference sequence). With 5 bases clipped from V and 3 bases from J, the junction kept 4 bases outside the gene matches. In DNA, the CDR3 is TGTGCCAGCAGTGCCACAGGGGTCTACGAGCAGTACTTC. Its protein product is CASSATGVYEQYF.

V gene TRBV9 combines with J gene TRBJ2-3; either TRBD1 or TRBD2 may supply D (5 bases each). CDR1 SGDLS and CDR2 YYNGEE come from the germline V gene. V was shortened by 3 bases and J by 8 bases, with 16 bases between the two germline ends. The CDR3 has 14 amino acids. CDR3 DNA sequence: TGTGCCAGCAGCGCGGGGACCCACCGGGGTACGCAGTATTTT. It encodes CASSAGTHRGTQYF.

V gene TRBV4-3 combines with J gene TRBJ2-1; D is undetermined. The CDR3 contains 14 residues. The germline V gene encodes CDR1 LGHNA and CDR2 YSLEER. Deletions cut 4 bases from V and 9 bases from J, with 16 bases between. The CDR3 sequence is CASSPALGNGEQFF. The DNA for the CDR3 is TGCGCCAGCAGCCCCGCCCTAGGGAATGGTGAGCAGTTCTTC.

The rearrangement uses TRBV29-1 and TRBJ2-1; TRBD2 might be the D (6 bases). Germline CDR1 reads SQVTM; CDR2 reads ANQGSEA. This CDR3 has 15 amino acids. The V end was cut by 5 bases, the J end by 4 bases, with 18 bases between. CDR3 loop: CSVWGVGTRYNEQFF. As DNA, the CDR3 is TGCAGCGTTTGGGGGGTTGGCACCCGATACAATGAGCAGTTCTTC.

The chain is built from TRBV15 and TRBJ2-2; D is unclear. This CDR3 spans 14 amino acids. CDR1 and CDR2 from the germline V gene are LNHNV and YYDKDF (reference sequence). Trimming stripped 3 bases from V and 0 bases from J, with 5 bases between. In DNA, the CDR3 is TGTGCCACCAGCAGTGGGGCGAACACCGGGGAGCTGTTTTTT. It translates to CATSSGANTGELFF.

Worth noting for this clone: In the same sample, other DNA sequences code for this CDR3. The chain has TRBV19 and TRBJ2-1; 9 positions agree with TRBD2. V was pared by 7 bases and J by 4 bases, with 5 bases of the junction left unmatched. The CDR3 is 14 residues long. Germline CDR1 and CDR2: LNHDA and SQIVND (reference sequence). The CDR3 sequence is CASTPGLAYNEQFF. CDR3 nucleotides: TGTGCCAGTACTCCGGGACTAGCATACAATGAGCAGTTCTTC.

The sample holds one count of this clone. V gene TRBV7-8 combines with J gene TRBJ2-7; a weak D match, TRBD2 (7 bases). Trimming took 1 base from V and 1 from J, leaving 17 bases between them. The CDR3 sequence is 17 residues long. Germline-derived CDR1 and CDR2 are SGHVS and FQNEAQ. The CDR3 region is CASSLELLSGTSYEQYF. The CDR3 DNA is TGTGCCAGCAGCTTAGAATTACTCAGCGGGACATCCTACGAGCAGTACTTC.

This chain links TRBV18 with TRBJ2-5; 12 bases fit TRBD2. This CDR3 is built from 17 residues. The V and J ends lost 0 bases and 4 bases, in that order; junction bases with no gene match: 6. Looked up from germline, CDR1 is KGHSH and CDR2 is LQKENI. The CDR3 sequence is CASSPPRLAGVPETQYF. In DNA form, the CDR3 reads TGTGCCAGCTCACCACCGAGACTAGCGGGAGTCCCAGAGACCCAGTACTTC.

The chain is built from TRBV4-2 and TRBJ2-7; the D gene could be TRBD1 or TRBD2 (5 bases each). This CDR3 has 17 amino acids. CDR1 and CDR2 (germline): LGHNA, YNFKEQ. The ends were cut back, 4 bases at V and 4 bases at J, with 23 bases in the middle. For the CDR3, the DNA is TGTGCCAGCAGCCCAAGAGGTACCGGGGCACCGTTTTACGAGCAGTACTTC. It translates to CASSPRGTGAPFYEQYF.

The chain employs TRBV27 and TRBJ2-5; D gene ambiguous. V shed 0 bases and J shed 4 bases, with 15 bases lying between them. The CDR3 is made up of 16 amino acids. Germline V lookup: CDR1 MNHEY, CDR2 SMNVEV (reference sequence). CDR3 amino acids: CASSLSGRYRLETQYF. The CDR3 nucleotides are TGTGCCAGCAGTTTATCTGGCCGTTACCGGTTAGAGACCCAGTACTTC.

This chain uses TRBV4-2 with TRBJ2-7; 8 bases line up with TRBD2. CDR1 and CDR2 from the germline V gene are LGHNA and YNFKEQ. V lost 5 bases, J lost 7 bases, and 7 bases stayed unmatched. This CDR3 is built from 13 residues. As DNA, the CDR3 is TGTGCCAGCAGCACGGGACTAGACCGGGAGCAGTACTTC. Protein product: CASSTGLDREQYF.

The genes are TRBV18 and TRBJ1-1, with D tentatively TRBD1 (5 bases). Germline V gene sequence: CDR1 KGHSH, CDR2 LQKENI. The V end was cut by 5 bases, the J end by 1 base, with 20 bases between. The CDR3 sequence is 17 residues long. CDR3 sequence reads: CASSTKSRSGPNTEAFF. The CDR3 coding sequence is TGTGCCAGCTCAACTAAATCGCGATCAGGGCCGAACACTGAAGCTTTCTTT.

This clone was recorded only once. This rearrangement joins TRBV4-1 to TRBJ2-1, with a weak D call TRBD2 (6 bases). The CDR3 spans 17 residues. Trimming removed 3 bases from V and 0 bases from J, with 15 bases in between. CDR1 is MGHRA and CDR2 is YSYEKL in the germline V gene. CDR3 sequence reads: CASSQTIAELSYNEQFF. The CDR3 DNA follows: TGCGCCAGCAGCCAGACTATAGCGGAGCTCTCCTACAATGAGCAGTTCTTC.

This chain uses TRBV5-4 with TRBJ1-6; 10 positions match TRBD1. In germline, CDR1 is SGHNT, CDR2 YYREEE (reference sequence). This CDR3 comprises 14 residues. With 4 bases clipped from V and 10 bases from J, the junction kept 5 bases outside the gene matches. CDR3 DNA sequence: TGTGCCAGCAGCCCGGGACAGGGGCCGTCACCCCTCCACTTT. The encoded protein is CASSPGQGPSPLHF.